Below, 12 T cell receptor beta chains from the same sample are listed, as sequenced in a study of low-dose radiotherapy and immunotherapy resistance in tumors. Time point here: after trial treatment. Treatment of the sample: LDRT plus nivolumab, ipilimumab, low-dose cyclophosphamide and aspirin (RACIN trial). First-strand cDNA relied on TRAV- and TRBV-specific primers spanning alpha and beta chains. A roughly 21-cycle PCR with a constant-region primer and V-primer adapter amplified TCRs. TCRdb ran MiXCR on the reads and lists one entry per CDR3 protein. In the table there are under 90,000 distinct CDR3 sequences, less than 20% of which are singletons. This material consisted of PBMCs, taken after low-dose radiotherapy plus immunotherapy. These receptors were obtained from a male donor with prostate cancer.

This clonotype was recorded many times. The genes are TRBV28 and TRBJ1-2; perhaps TRBD1 as D (5 bases). The CDR3 totals 15 residues. Germline assignment: CDR1 MDHEN and CDR2 SYDVKM. With 6 bases removed from V and 3 bases from J, the gap between germline ends came to 17 bases. The CDR3 protein is CASREMGQGHYGYTF. DNA for the CDR3: TGTGCCAGCAGGGAGATGGGGCAGGGCCACTATGGCTACACCTTC.

In its sample, this clonotype was seen a few times. This probably arose from a read error, given a far larger clone one base away. This chain uses TRBV6-2 or TRBV6-3 with TRBJ2-1; tentatively, D is TRBD1 (5 bases). Germline CDR1 reads MNHEY; CDR2 reads SVGEGT. V lost 6 bases and J lost 4, with 16 bases in between. The CDR3 consists of 15 residues. In nucleotides, the CDR3 is TGTGCCAGCAGGGCCCAGGGCCTCGAATACAATGAGCAGTTCTTC. This encodes CASRAQGLEYNEQFF.

Many counts were recorded for this clonotype. The V call is TRBV20-1, the J call TRBJ2-7, with D possibly being TRBD1 (5 bases). This CDR3 contains 11 residues. V shed 5 bases and J shed 3 bases, with 8 bases lying between them. Germline CDR1 reads DFQATT; CDR2 reads SNEGSKA (reference sequence). CDR3 residues: CSAVQVYEQYF. CDR3 DNA: TGCAGTGCTGTACAGGTCTACGAGCAGTACTTC.

This clonotype was observed many times. V is TRBV6-2 or TRBV6-3 and J is TRBJ2-7; 9 nucleotides line up with TRBD1. With V trimmed by 6 bases and J by 5 bases, 5 bases remained unmatched. The CDR3 runs 13 residues. Germline V lookup: CDR1 MNHEY, CDR2 SVGEGT. CDR3 in amino acids: CASRGTGFNEQYF. The DNA of the CDR3 is TGTGCCAGCAGAGGGACAGGGTTCAACGAGCAGTACTTC.

The table lists this clonotype with many counts. The V gene is TRBV7-3, the J gene TRBJ2-1; TRBD2 matches at 9 bases. V lost 5 bases, J lost 3 bases, and 5 bases stayed unmatched. CDR3 size: 15 residues. CDR1 and CDR2 (germline): SGHTA, FQGTGA. CDR3 nucleotides: TGTGCCAGCAGCGCGATACTAGCGGGCTACAATGAGCAGTTCTTC. Translating gives CASSAILAGYNEQFF.

This clonotype was observed many times. The V gene is TRBV29-1, the J gene TRBJ2-5; 7 bases map to TRBD1. Germline-derived CDR1 and CDR2 are SQVTM and ANQGSEA. With V trimmed by 4 bases and J by 0 bases, 2 bases remained unmatched. The CDR3 runs 13 residues. The CDR3 DNA reads as TGCAGCGTTGCACAGGGGAACCAAGAGACCCAGTACTTC. Amino acid sequence: CSVAQGNQETQYF.

This clonotype was seen repeatedly, ten times or more. This chain's CDR3 is CSVQGEVYNEQFF. The CDR3 DNA is TGCAGCGTGCAAGGGGAGGTTTACAATGAGCAGTTCTTC. The chain is built from TRBV29-1 and TRBJ2-1, with D possibly TRBD2 on 6 matching bases. Germline V gene sequence: CDR1 SQVTM, CDR2 ANQGSEA. Trimming shortened V by 6 bases and J by 4 bases, and 13 bases separated the two germline ends. The CDR3 runs 13 residues.

J is TRBJ1-5 and V is TRBV18, with D uncertain. Germline CDR1 KGHSH, CDR2 LQKENI. The CDR3 is made up of 14 amino acids. Trimming pared 3 bases from V and 6 bases from J, leaving 12 bases between. The CDR3 sequence is CASSPSEVAQPQHF. CDR3 bases: TGTGCCAGCTCACCTTCCGAAGTGGCTCAGCCCCAGCATTTT.

This clonotype was observed many times. The genes are TRBV12-3 or TRBV12-4 and TRBJ2-1; D might be TRBD2 (5 bases). This CDR3 has 12 residues. V shed 8 bases and J shed 9 bases, with 14 bases lying between them. The CDR3 sequence: CASAGEGSEQFF. In nucleotides, the CDR3 is TGTGCCAGCGCCGGGGAAGGAAGTGAGCAGTTCTTC.

This clonotype was counted many times. The DNA for the CDR3 is TGTGCCAGCAGCGAAGTGGACTCTCCCGATACGCAGTATTTT. Translated, it gives CASSEVDSPDTQYF. J is TRBJ2-3 and V is TRBV14; weak D call: TRBD2 (5 bases). Germline-derived CDR1 and CDR2 are SGHDN and FVKESK. The CDR3 extends over 14 amino acids. Trimming took 5 bases from V and 6 from J, leaving 15 bases between them.

This chain joins TRBV7-9 and TRBJ1-5; D is undetermined. V was trimmed by 5 bases and J by 4 bases, leaving 12 bases between them. This CDR3 comprises 14 residues. In germline, CDR1 is SEHNR, CDR2 FQNEAQ (reference sequence). The CDR3 here is CASSPNGSNQPQHF. DNA for the CDR3: TGTGCCAGCAGCCCAAACGGGTCGAATCAGCCCCAGCATTTT.

The chain links TRBV28 to TRBJ2-5; tentative D call: TRBD1 (5 bases). The V end lost 2 bases, the J end lost 2 bases, and 12 bases lay between the germline ends. The CDR3 is 15 amino acids. CDR1 MDHEN and CDR2 SYDVKM come from the germline V gene. CDR3 residues: CASSLTTVGQETQYF. CDR3 DNA sequence: TGTGCCAGCAGTTTAACGACAGTCGGGCAAGAGACCCAGTACTTC.